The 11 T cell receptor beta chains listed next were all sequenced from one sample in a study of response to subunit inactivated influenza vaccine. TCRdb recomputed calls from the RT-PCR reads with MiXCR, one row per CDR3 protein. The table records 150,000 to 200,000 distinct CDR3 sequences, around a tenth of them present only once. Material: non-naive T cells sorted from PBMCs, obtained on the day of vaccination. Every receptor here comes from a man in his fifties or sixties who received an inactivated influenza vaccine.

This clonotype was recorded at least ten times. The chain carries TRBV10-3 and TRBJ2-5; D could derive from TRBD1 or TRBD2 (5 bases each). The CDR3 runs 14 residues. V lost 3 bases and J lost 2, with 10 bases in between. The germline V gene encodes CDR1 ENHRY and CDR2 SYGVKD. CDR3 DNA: TGTGCCATCAGTGAAGGGACGAAACAAGAGACCCAGTACTTC. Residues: CAISEGTKQETQYF.

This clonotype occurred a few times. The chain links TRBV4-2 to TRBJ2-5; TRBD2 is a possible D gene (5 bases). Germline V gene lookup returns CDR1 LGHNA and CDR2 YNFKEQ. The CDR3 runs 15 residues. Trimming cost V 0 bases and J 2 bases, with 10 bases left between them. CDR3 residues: CASSQDLTGQETQYF. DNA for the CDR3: TGTGCCAGCAGCCAAGATCTCACGGGACAAGAGACCCAGTACTTC.

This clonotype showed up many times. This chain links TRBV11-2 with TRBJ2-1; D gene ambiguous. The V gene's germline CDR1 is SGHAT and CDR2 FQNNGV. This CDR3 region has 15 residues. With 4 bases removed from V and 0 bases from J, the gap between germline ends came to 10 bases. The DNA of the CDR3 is TGTGCCAGCAGCTCGAAACCCAGCTCCTACAATGAGCAGTTCTTC. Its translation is CASSSKPSSYNEQFF.

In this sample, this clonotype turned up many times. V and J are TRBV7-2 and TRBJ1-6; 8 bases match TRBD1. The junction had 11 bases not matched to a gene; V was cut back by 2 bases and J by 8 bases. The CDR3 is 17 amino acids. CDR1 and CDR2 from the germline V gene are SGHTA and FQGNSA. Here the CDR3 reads CASSLSTGQALYSPLHF. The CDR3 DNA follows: TGTGCCAGCAGCTTATCTACGGGACAGGCTCTTTATTCACCCCTCCACTTT.

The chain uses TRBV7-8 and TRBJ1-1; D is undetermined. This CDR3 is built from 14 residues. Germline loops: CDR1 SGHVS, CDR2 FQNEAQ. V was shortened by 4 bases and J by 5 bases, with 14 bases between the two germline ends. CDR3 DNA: TGTGCCAGCAGCTCGGCCGGGAAGGTTACTGAAGCTTTCTTT. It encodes CASSSAGKVTEAFF.

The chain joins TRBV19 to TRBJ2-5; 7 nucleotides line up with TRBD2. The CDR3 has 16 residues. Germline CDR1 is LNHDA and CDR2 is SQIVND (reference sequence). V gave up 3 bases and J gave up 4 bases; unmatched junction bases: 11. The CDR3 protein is CASSMTTSRLGETQYF. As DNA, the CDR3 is TGTGCCAGTAGTATGACGACTAGCCGATTGGGAGAGACCCAGTACTTC.

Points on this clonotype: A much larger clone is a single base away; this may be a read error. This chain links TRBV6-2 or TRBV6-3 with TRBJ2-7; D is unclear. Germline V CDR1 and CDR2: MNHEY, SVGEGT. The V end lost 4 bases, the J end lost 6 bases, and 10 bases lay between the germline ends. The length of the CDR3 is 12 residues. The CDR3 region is CASSCVSLEQYF. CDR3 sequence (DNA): TGTGCCAGCAGTTGCGTATCTCTCGAGCAGTACTTC.

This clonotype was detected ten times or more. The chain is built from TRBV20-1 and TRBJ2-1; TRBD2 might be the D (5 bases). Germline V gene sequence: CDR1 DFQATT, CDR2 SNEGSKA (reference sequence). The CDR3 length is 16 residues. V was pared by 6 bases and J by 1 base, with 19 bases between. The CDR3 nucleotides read TGCAGTGCCAGGAACCCCGAGGGCGGGTCCTACAATGAGCAGTTCTTC. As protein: CSARNPEGGSYNEQFF.

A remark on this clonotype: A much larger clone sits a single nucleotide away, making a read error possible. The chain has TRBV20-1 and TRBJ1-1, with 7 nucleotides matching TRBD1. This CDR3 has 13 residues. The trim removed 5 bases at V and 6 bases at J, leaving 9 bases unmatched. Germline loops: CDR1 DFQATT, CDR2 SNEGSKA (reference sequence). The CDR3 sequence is CSAGTQTGSEAFF. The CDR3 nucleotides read TGCAGTGCTGGAACCCAGACAGGGTCTGAAGCTTTCTTT.

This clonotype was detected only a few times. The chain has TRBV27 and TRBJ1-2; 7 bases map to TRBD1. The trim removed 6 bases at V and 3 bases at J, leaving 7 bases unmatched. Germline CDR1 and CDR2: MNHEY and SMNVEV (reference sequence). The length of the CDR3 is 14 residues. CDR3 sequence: CASRPGGIDYGYTF. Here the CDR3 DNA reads TGTGCCAGCAGACCAGGGGGAATTGACTATGGCTACACCTTC.

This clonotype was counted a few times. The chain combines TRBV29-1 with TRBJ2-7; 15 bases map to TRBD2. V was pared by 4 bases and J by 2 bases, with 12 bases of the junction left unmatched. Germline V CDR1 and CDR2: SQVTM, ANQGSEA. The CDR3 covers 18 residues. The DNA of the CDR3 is TGCAGCGTTGTTTTATTTTTGGGACTAGCGGGGGGTCCCTACGAGCAGTACTTC. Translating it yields CSVVLFLGLAGGPYEQYF.